A selection of T cell receptor beta chains follows, all from one sample in a study of cytomegalovirus exposure and HLA in healthy donors. Generated by immunoSEQ multiplex PCR, the TCRdb table keeps only in-frame clones and is missing some. The data show 100,000 to 150,000 clones, roughly 88% seen once. The sample taken for sequencing was PBMCs. The source is a woman aged 18-30 years in good health and CMV-seropositive. Each CDR3 is given with its conserved first and last residue. D genes are given only for firm matches. Size tells how often a clone was seen (once, few, many) or the class of an expanded clone, and some rows leave it out.

TRBJ1-3 | . | . | TRBV7-9 | CASNREDSGNTIYF | TGTGCCAGCAACAGGGAAGACTCTGGAAACACCATATATTTT
TRBJ1-1 | . | . | TRBV5-1 | CASSLEVLNTEAFF | TGCGCCAGCTCCCTCGAGGTCCTGAACACTGAAGCTTTCTTT
TRBJ2-1 | . | few | TRBV6-6 | CASNQQGGGNEQFF | TGTGCCAGCAACCAACAAGGGGGAGGGAATGAGCAGTTCTTC
TRBJ2-1 | . | . | TRBV7-9 | CASSFAAGLLNEQFF | TGTGCCAGCAGCTTTGCAGCGGGCCTTCTAAATGAGCAGTTCTTC
TRBJ1-1 | . | medium-sized | TRBV7-2 | CASSYGGAEAFF | TGTGCCAGCAGCTACGGAGGGGCTGAAGCTTTCTTT
TRBJ2-5 | TRBD2 | . | TRBV9 | CASSGESGGAETQYF | TGTGCCAGCAGCGGAGAGAGCGGGGGGGCCGAGACCCAGTACTTC
TRBJ2-3 | . | . | TRBV7-9 | CASSLGAGLDTDTQYF | TGTGCCAGCAGCTTAGGGGCAGGGTTGGACACAGATACGCAGTATTTT
TRBJ2-1 | TRBD2 | . | TRBV7-3 | CASSLDRGRGEQFF | TGTGCCAGCAGCTTAGATCGGGGGAGGGGTGAGCAGTTCTTC
TRBJ1-5 | . | . | TRBV6-1 | CASSASGEGQPQHF | TGTGCCAGCAGTGCATCAGGGGAAGGGCAGCCCCAGCATTTT
TRBJ2-7 | TRBD2 | . | TRBV2 | CASSAGTSTYYEQYF | TGTGCCAGCAGCGCCGGGACTAGCACATACTACGAGCAGTACTTC
TRBJ2-1 | . | . | TRBV6-1 | CASSDVTPGVLISYNEQFF | TGTGCCAGCAGTGATGTAACGCCAGGGGTCTTGATTTCCTACAATGAGCAGTTCTTC
TRBJ2-7 | TRBD2 | once | TRBV7-3 | CASSLSGGGPYEQYF | TGTGCCAGCAGCTTATCGGGCGGGGGACCCTACGAGCAGTACTTC
TRBJ1-1 | . | . | TRBV7-2 | CASSLVTTSRTEAFF | TGTGCCAGCAGCTTAGTCACCACCTCCCGGACTGAAGCTTTCTTT
TRBJ1-2 | . | once | TRBV27 | CASSVTGGPNYGYTF | TGTGCCAGCAGTGTCACGGGGGGACCTAACTATGGCTACACCTTC
TRBJ1-2 | TRBD1 | . | TRBV13 | CASSEFGTGKFGYTF | TGTGCCAGCAGCGAGTTTGGGACAGGGAAATTTGGCTACACCTTC
TRBJ1-2 | . | . | TRBV28 | CASSGTEGDGYTF | TGTGCCAGCAGTGGAACTGAGGGGGATGGCTACACCTTC
TRBJ1-1 | . | . | TRBV29-1 | CSGNQGISEAFF | TGCAGCGGAAACCAGGGGATCTCTGAAGCTTTCTTT
TRBJ1-6 | TRBD1 | . | TRBV30 | CAWSVLGGVGSPLHF | TGTGCCTGGAGTGTCTTAGGGGGCGTAGGCTCACCCCTCCACTTT
TRBJ2-2 | TRBD1 | once | TRBV15 | CATSSPGQGANTGELFF | TGTGCCACCAGCAGCCCCGGACAGGGGGCGAACACCGGGGAGCTGTTTTTT
TRBJ1-2 | TRBD1 | . | TRBV20-1 | CSAGQVYGYTF | TGCAGTGCAGGACAGGTCTATGGCTACACCTTC
TRBJ2-7 | TRBD2 | . | TRBV29-1 | CSVEDGLAGGTYEQYF | TGCAGCGTTGAAGATGGACTAGCGGGGGGAACCTACGAGCAGTACTTC
TRBJ2-4 | TRBD1 | . | TRBV5-4 | CASSLGDRGIQYF | TGTGCCAGCAGCTTGGGGGACAGAGGCATTCAGTACTTC
TRBJ2-5 | . | . | TRBV7-9 | CASSATFTRSGQETQYF | TGTGCCAGCAGCGCAACTTTTACCAGGAGCGGGCAAGAGACCCAGTACTTC
TRBJ2-1 | TRBD2 | . | TRBV7-2 | CASSLVGGGGNEQFF | TGTGCCAGCAGCCTCGTTGGCGGGGGGGGAAATGAGCAGTTCTTC
TRBJ2-5 | . | few | TRBV7-7 | CASSFGTGETQYF | TGTGCCAGCAGTTTCGGGACTGGAGAGACCCAGTACTTC
TRBJ1-4 | . | . | TRBV20-1 | CSADWGEKLFF | TGCAGTGCTGACTGGGGCGAAAAACTGTTTTTT
TRBJ2-3 | . | . | TRBV7-8 | CASSLGGPTQYF | TGTGCCAGCAGCTTAGGAGGTCCTACGCAGTATTTT
TRBJ2-6 | TRBD1 | . | TRBV5-1 | CASSPWTGGGSGANVLTF | TGCGCCAGCAGCCCCTGGACAGGGGGGGGCTCTGGGGCCAACGTCCTGACTTTC
TRBJ2-1 | TRBD1 | once | TRBV4-1 | CASSHSTGDNEQFF | TGCGCCAGCAGCCACTCTACAGGGGACAATGAGCAGTTCTTC
TRBJ2-1 | TRBD1 | . | TRBV6-6 | CASISSGQNNEQFF | TGTGCCAGCATTTCCTCGGGACAGAACAATGAGCAGTTCTTC
TRBJ2-7 | TRBD2 | few | TRBV11-2 | CASSLVGGGGEQYF | TGTGCCAGCAGCTTAGTCGGGGGGGGCGGAGAGCAGTACTTC
TRBJ2-5 | . | . | TRBV5-1 | CASSGGDEETQYF | TGCGCCAGCAGCGGAGGGGACGAGGAGACCCAGTACTTC
TRBJ2-7 | TRBD1 | few | TRBV7-2 | CASSSQGAGSYEQYF | TGTGCCAGCAGCTCACAGGGGGCAGGCTCCTACGAGCAGTACTTC
TRBJ1-5 | TRBD1 | . | TRBV7-6 | CASSMGTGNDQPQHF | TGTGCCAGCAGCATGGGGACAGGCAATGATCAGCCCCAGCATTTT
TRBJ1-1 | . | few | TRBV9 | CASSVVNGEAFF | TGTGCCAGCAGCGTAGTTAACGGTGAAGCTTTCTTT
TRBJ2-1 | . | . | TRBV7-9 | CASSSSTSLDNEQFF | TGTGCCAGCAGCTCTTCGACTAGTCTGGACAATGAGCAGTTCTTC
TRBJ2-1 | . | once | TRBV6-6 | CASSYSYPGTEQFF | TGTGCCAGCAGTTATTCATACCCCGGGACAGAGCAGTTCTTC
TRBJ2-1 | . | once | TRBV12-5 | CASALDRGNEQFF | TGTGCTAGTGCTTTGGACCGGGGGAATGAGCAGTTCTTC
TRBJ2-2 | TRBD1 | . | TRBV28 | CASSRQGAGTGELFF | TGTGCCAGCAGTCGACAGGGGGCAGGGACCGGGGAGCTGTTTTTT
TRBJ2-5 | . | . | TRBV5-1 | CASSLWTTQETQYF | TGCGCCAGCAGCTTGTGGACTACCCAAGAGACCCAGTACTTC
TRBJ2-1 | . | few | TRBV25-1 | CASSVRETRAYNEQFF | TGTGCCAGCAGTGTGAGGGAGACCCGGGCTTACAATGAGCAGTTCTTC
TRBJ2-7 | TRBD2 | . | TRBV11-2 | CASSLAGLADYEQYF | TGTGCCAGCAGCTTAGCGGGACTAGCTGATTACGAGCAGTACTTC
TRBJ2-1 | TRBD2 | . | TRBV6-6 | CASSFSRTSGLYEQFF | TGTGCCAGCAGTTTCTCCCGGACTAGCGGGCTGTATGAGCAGTTCTTC
TRBJ2-3 | TRBD2 | . | TRBV10-3 | CAISESGTSGDPSTDTQYF | TGTGCCATCAGTGAGTCGGGGACTAGCGGGGACCCTAGCACAGATACGCAGTATTTT
TRBJ1-2 | TRBD1 | . | TRBV10-3 | CAIRTGDGYTF | TGTGCCATCAGGACAGGGGACGGCTACACCTTC
TRBJ1-2 | . | once | TRBV7-2 | CASSPTRGARGYTF | TGTGCCAGCAGCCCCACCCGGGGGGCACGGGGCTACACCTTC
TRBJ1-2 | TRBD1 | . | TRBV6-6 | CASSPGTGRTF | TGTGCCAGCAGTCCCGGGACAGGGCGCACCTTC
TRBJ2-5 | . | few | TRBV7-6 | CASSLGRGETQYF | TGTGCCAGCAGCTTAGGACGAGGGGAGACCCAGTACTTC